This TCR beta chain was sequenced for a study of T-cell memory formation after mild COVID-19 (dated by TCRdb to the early 2020s). For the study in its entirety: TCR sequence clusters from the two donors were found to be largely donor specific. The cohort was made up of two young adult volunteers, one female and one male, who were previously healthy. Longitudinal TCRalpha and TCRbeta repertoire sequencing tracked T-cell clones expanding and contracting after mild COVID-19 in a couple of donors.

Ficoll-Paque density gradient centrifugation was the method used to isolate PBMCs. The CDR3 numbers 15 residues from cysteine through phenylalanine. CDR3 DNA is the only sequence kept; it has 45 bases, read in frame from the first base. Via the germline V gene (reference sequence), CDR1 is LNHDA and CDR2 SQIVND. V is pruned by 9 bases and J by 0 bases, leaving 6 bases of the junction without a gene match. This clonotype has just a few counts. What antigen it recognizes has not been identified. One base away there is no much larger clone; base qualities are not given. Study-wide findings and limitations: Some responding clones were detected in pre-infection memory, suggesting pre-existing cross-reactive memory T cells joined the SARS-CoV-2 response. Contracting CD4+ clones were found mainly in CM and EM memory subsets, while CD8+ clones were enriched in EMRA. The study covered only a couple of mild cases, and larger cohorts including severe cases with pre-infection samples were considered necessary. Clones contracting from day 15 to 85 had balanced CD4/CD8 phenotypes, while a second wave expanding from day 15 to 37 was biased towards CD4+. The second-wave clones that peaked on day 37 were not confirmed to be SARS-CoV-2 specific.

The instrument was an Illumina NovaSeq 6000. Using 5'RACE with constant-segment primers, TCRalpha and TCRbeta cDNA libraries were constructed, with sample barcodes and unique molecular identifiers added in the process. Trizol reagent was used to extract RNA from every sample. Libraries were amplified in two PCR steps, with a second sample barcode and Illumina TruSeq adapters added in the second step. The libraries were sequenced on an Illumina NovaSeq using 2 x 150 bp paired-end reads. Concerning the study's data processing: Demultiplexing of reads and collapsing into UMI-guided consensus sequences were performed with migec v1.2.7. Using mixcr v2.1.11, the UMI consensuses were aligned to TRA and TRB V and J templates and assembled into clonotypes. A clonotype was counted as expanded or contracted only when both edgeR and NoisET called the clonotype significant, with the noise models trained on biological replicates. For edgeR calls, the thresholds were a false discovery rate-adjusted p below 0.01 and a log2 fold-change of 1. PCA with hierarchical clustering of max-normalized trajectories of the 1000 most abundant clonotypes was used as exploratory dynamics analysis. Separately sequenced CD4+ and CD8+ repertoires were used to assign a CD4 or CD8 phenotype to each responding clone. TCRdb redid the processing of the public reads, applying fastp at Q25 and MiXCR, and retained in-frame beta chains. Every CDR3 protein is listed once, alongside the most common genes and DNA of its rows. None of the V and J calls come from the authors' own analysis; TCRdb made them. The sample contains about 360,000 distinct CDR3 sequences, 13% to 15% of them found a single time. Approximately 20% of the sample rests with the top ten.

The specimen sequenced was PBMCs or a T cell subset sorted from them (not recorded which). The V and J genes are TRBV19 and TRBJ2-3; a stretch of 10 junction bases matches TRBD1. The origin of this receptor is a man between 18 and 35 years old who had mild COVID-19 (a few samples of this study predate the infection). The sample titles of this study are shuffled in the database, so cell type and time point are left out; the donor was told from shared clones. The DNA reads TGTGCCAGCCGGGACAGGGGTCCTAGCACAGATACGCAGTATTTT. Translated, this gives CASRDRGPSTDTQYF.